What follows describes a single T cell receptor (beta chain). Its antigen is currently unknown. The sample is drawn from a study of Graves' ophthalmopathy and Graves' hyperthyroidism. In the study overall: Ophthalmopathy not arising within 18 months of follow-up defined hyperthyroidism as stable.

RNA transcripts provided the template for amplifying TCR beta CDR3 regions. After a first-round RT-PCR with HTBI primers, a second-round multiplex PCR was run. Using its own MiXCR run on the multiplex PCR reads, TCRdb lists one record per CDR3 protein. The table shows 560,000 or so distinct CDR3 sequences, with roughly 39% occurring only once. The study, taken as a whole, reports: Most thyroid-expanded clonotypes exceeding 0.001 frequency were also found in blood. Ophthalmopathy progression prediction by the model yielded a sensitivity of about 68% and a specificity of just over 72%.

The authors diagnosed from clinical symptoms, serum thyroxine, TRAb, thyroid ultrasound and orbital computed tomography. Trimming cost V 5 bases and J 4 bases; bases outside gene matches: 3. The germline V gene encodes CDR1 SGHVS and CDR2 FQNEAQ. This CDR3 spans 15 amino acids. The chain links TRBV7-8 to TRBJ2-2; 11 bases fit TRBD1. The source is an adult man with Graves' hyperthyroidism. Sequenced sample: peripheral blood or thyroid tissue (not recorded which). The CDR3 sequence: CASSQDRGPTGELFF. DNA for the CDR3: TGTGCCAGCAGCCAGGACAGGGGGCCCACCGGGGAGCTGTTTTTT. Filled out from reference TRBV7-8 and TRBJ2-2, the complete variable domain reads GAGVSQSPRYKVAKRGQDVALRCDPISGHVSLFWYQQALGQGPEFLTYFQNEAQLDKSGLPSDRFFAERPEGSVSTLKIQRTQQEDSAVYLCASSQDRGPTGELFFGEGSRLTVL.